The 17 T cell receptor beta chains in this list originate from one sample, sequenced in a study of vaccination effects on CD4 cells after COVID-19 (dated by TCRdb to 2021 to 2024). No antigen has been identified for these receptors. The library was generated by the immunoSEQ multiplex PCR assay. Entries here come from immuneACCESS through TCRdb and include only in-frame sequences with V and J called. Some clones fail to appear in such tables; in the studies checked, an unresolved V gene covers under half of the shortfall, and the cause of the remainder is unknown. This sample is represented by some 17,000 clones; approximately 82% of them were singletons. The top ten clones comprise around 21% of the sample. To identify antigen-specific CD4+ T cell clonotypes by their expansion, the ViraFEST assay first stimulated PBMC with viral peptide pools and then applied TCR sequencing. After less than 13 days of culture, CD4+ T cells were isolated with the EasySep CD4+ T cell isolation kit. Convalescent patients had PCR-confirmed SARS-CoV-2 infection between March and December 2020, before Alpha, Beta and Delta variants emerged in the United States. Participants received two doses of either the BNT162b2 or the mRNA-1273 mRNA SARS-CoV-2 vaccine.

Material: CD4+ T cells from PBMCs cultured with SARS-CoV-2 spike peptides, obtained after COVID-19 vaccination. This sample's cell subset or site label indicates: SARS-CoV-2 spike overlapping peptide pool stimulation. These receptors all come from a human donor who had a prior SARS-CoV-2 infection.

The chain recombines TRBV7-8 with TRBJ2-1; possibly TRBD1 or TRBD2 for D (6 bases each). Trimming stripped 2 bases from V and 0 bases from J, with 11 bases between. CDR3 size: 16 residues. The V gene's germline CDR1 is SGHVS and CDR2 FQNEAQ. The CDR3 DNA follows: TGTGCCAGCAGCTTACGGACGGGGGCCTCCTACAATGAGCAGTTCTTC. Amino acid sequence: CASSLRTGASYNEQFF. The entire variable domain, with the rest obtained from reference TRBV7-8 and TRBJ2-1, is as follows: GAGVSQSPRYKVAKRGQDVALRCDPISGHVSLFWYQQALGQGPEFLTYFQNEAQLDKSGLPSDRFFAERPEGSVSTLKIQRTQQEDSAVYLCASSLRTGASYNEQFFGPGTRLTVL.

The CDR3 region is CATSDHPGTKSNQPQHF. CDR3 nucleotides: TGTGCCACCAGTGATCACCCCGGGACAAAAAGCAATCAGCCCCAGCATTTT. The chain uses TRBV24-1 and TRBJ1-5; D might be TRBD1 (6 bases). CDR1 KGHDR and CDR2 SFDVKD come from the germline V gene. This CDR3 spans 17 amino acids. The ends were cut back, 3 bases at V and 1 base at J, with 15 bases in the middle.

The genes are TRBV6-6 and TRBJ1-6; tentative D call: TRBD1 (5 bases). The V and J ends lost 2 bases and 5 bases respectively, with 10 bases between them. The CDR3 totals 15 residues. The germline gives CDR1 MNHNY, CDR2 SVGAGI (reference sequence). CDR3 residues: CASSYGAQDNSPLHF. CDR3 DNA sequence: TGTGCCAGCAGTTACGGGGCGCAGGATAATTCACCCCTCCACTTT.

The chain combines TRBV3-1 (or the pseudogene TRBV3-2) with TRBJ1-2, with D perhaps TRBD1 (6 bases). Trimming shortened V by 4 bases and J by 4 bases, and 13 bases separated the two germline ends. Germline V gene lookup returns CDR1 LGHDT and CDR2 YNNKEL (reference sequence). This CDR3 has 14 residues. The CDR3 sequence: CASSLSGGAYGYTF. CDR3 coding DNA: TGTGCCAGCAGCCTATCTGGGGGGGCCTATGGCTACACCTTC.

This chain joins TRBV9 and TRBJ1-1, with D tentatively TRBD1 (5 bases). CDR3 length equals 16 residues. Germline V gene sequence: CDR1 SGDLS, CDR2 YYNGEE. Trimming removed 0 bases from V and 6 bases from J, with 18 bases in between. The CDR3 DNA reads as TGTGCCAGCAGCGTAGGAGCCGGGGACTTGGATGCTGAAGCTTTCTTT. Amino acid sequence: CASSVGAGDLDAEAFF.

CDR3 amino acids: CASSQDRRGVRDGYTF. As DNA, the CDR3 is TGCGCCAGCAGCCAAGATCGAAGGGGTGTTAGGGATGGCTACACCTTC. The chain has TRBV4-3 and TRBJ1-2; TRBD1 might be the D (5 bases). V gave up 0 bases and J gave up 6 bases, with 17 bases separating them. The CDR3 is 16 amino acids. CDR1 and CDR2 from the germline V gene are LGHNA and YSLEER.

This rearrangement joins TRBV11-3 to TRBJ2-1, with 7 bases that match TRBD2. This CDR3 has 15 residues. Looked up from germline, CDR1 is SGHNT and CDR2 is YENEEA. With 2 bases clipped from V and 4 bases from J, the junction kept 5 bases outside the gene matches. The CDR3 spells CASSLRSGAYNEQFF. CDR3 bases: TGTGCCAGCAGCTTACGGAGCGGGGCGTACAATGAGCAGTTCTTC.

In its sample, this clone was seen a few times. The chain uses TRBV7-3 and TRBJ2-3, with TRBD2 matching 13 bases. V lost 5 bases, J lost 3 bases, and 8 bases stayed unmatched. Germline V lookup: CDR1 SGHTA, CDR2 FQGTGA. The length of the CDR3 is 17 residues. CDR3 sequence (DNA): TGTGCCAGCAGCCGAACTAGCGGGAGGGCGGGGACAGATACGCAGTATTTT. Encoded protein: CASSRTSGRAGTDTQYF.

This clone came up once. This sequence joins TRBV6-5 and TRBJ2-1; D may be TRBD1 (6 bases). This CDR3 is 14 amino acids long. The germline CDR1 and CDR2 sequences are MNHEY and SVGAGI. Trimming shortened V by 6 bases and J by 0 bases, and 9 bases separated the two germline ends. The CDR3 bases are TGTGCCAGCAGCCAGGACAGCTCCTACAATGAGCAGTTCTTC. Translated, it gives CASSQDSSYNEQFF.

The chain joins TRBV2 to TRBJ2-2, with D possibly TRBD2 on 5 matching bases. The CDR3 is 16 amino acids. Trimming shortened V by 4 bases and J by 5 bases, and 17 bases separated the two germline ends. CDR1 and CDR2 (germline): SNHLY, FYNNEI. The CDR3 DNA is TGTGCCAGCAGTGGTATGAGCGTCCCGGGGACCGGGGAGCTGTTTTTT. Its translation is CASSGMSVPGTGELFF.

CDR3 nucleotides: TGTGCCAGCAGCTTATCTCTAAGGCAGGGGGCGAACACTGAAGCTTTCTTT. Protein: CASSLSLRQGANTEAFF. J is TRBJ1-1 and V is TRBV7-8, with 8 bases identical to TRBD1. The germline V gene encodes CDR1 SGHVS and CDR2 FQNEAQ. V shed 2 bases, J shed 1 base, and the junction held 9 bases outside the gene matches. The CDR3 is 17 amino acids.

The chain couples TRBV5-1 to TRBJ2-1, with 11 positions matching TRBD2. Germline CDR1 is SGHRS and CDR2 is YFSETQ. Germline trimming cut 0 bases from V and 6 bases from J; bases unmatched to any gene: 2. The CDR3 is made up of 15 amino acids. The CDR3 is CASSLELAGGNEQFF. As DNA, the CDR3 is TGCGCCAGCAGCTTGGAGCTAGCGGGAGGCAATGAGCAGTTCTTC.

The genes are TRBV5-4 and TRBJ2-1; 7 bases align to TRBD2. This CDR3 has 16 amino acids. Germline V CDR1 and CDR2: SGHNT, YYREEE (reference sequence). After removal of 0 bases from V and 2 bases from J, the junction contained 5 bases not matched to a gene. The CDR3 DNA reads as TGTGCCAGCAGCTTGGGTGGTGCGGGAGCCTACAATGAGCAGTTCTTC. This codes for CASSLGGAGAYNEQFF.

This clone was seen a few times. The chain uses TRBV29-1 and TRBJ2-1; D is unclear. Germline loops: CDR1 SQVTM, CDR2 ANQGSEA. The length of the CDR3 is 14 residues. Deletions cut 4 bases from V and 2 bases from J, with 12 bases between. CDR3 bases: TGCAGCGTTGTCCAGACCATCACCTACAATGAGCAGTTCTTC. This encodes CSVVQTITYNEQFF.

The gene calls are TRBV12-3 or TRBV12-4 and TRBJ1-6, with unresolved D. The V gene lost 6 bases and the J gene lost 8 bases, with 11 bases spanning the gap. This CDR3 region has 13 residues. CDR3 sequence: CASSIRGDSPLHF. The CDR3 bases are TGTGCCAGCAGCATTCGGGGTGATTCACCCCTCCACTTT.

The chain recombines TRBV21-1 with TRBJ2-7; the DNA was not compared with TRBD2, the D call given in the table. TRBV21-1 represents a pseudogene. This CDR3 is built from 15 residues. CDR3 protein: CASSKGPREAGEQYF. CDR3 DNA sequence: TGTGCCAGCAGCAAAGGTCCCAGGGAGGCTGGAGAGCAGTACTTC.

The chain is built from TRBV27 and TRBJ2-7; the D gene is possibly TRBD2 (5 bases). The ends were cut back, 8 bases at V and 3 bases at J, with 20 bases in the middle. The CDR3 is 15 residues long. Germline CDR1 is MNHEY and CDR2 is SMNVEV (reference sequence). In nucleotides, the CDR3 is TGTGCCAGCCCTCCCGGACTGAACGCCAACTACGAGCAGTACTTC. The encoded protein is CASPPGLNANYEQYF.